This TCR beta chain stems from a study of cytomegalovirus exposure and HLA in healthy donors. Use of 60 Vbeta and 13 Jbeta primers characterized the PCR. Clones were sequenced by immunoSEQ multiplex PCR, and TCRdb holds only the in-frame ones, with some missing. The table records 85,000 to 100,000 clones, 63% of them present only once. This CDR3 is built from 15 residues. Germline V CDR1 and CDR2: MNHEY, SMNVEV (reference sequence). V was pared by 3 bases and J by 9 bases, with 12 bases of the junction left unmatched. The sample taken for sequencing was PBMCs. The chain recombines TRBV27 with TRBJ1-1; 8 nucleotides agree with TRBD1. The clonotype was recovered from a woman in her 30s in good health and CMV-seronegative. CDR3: CASSLAAAARGQAFF. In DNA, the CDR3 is TGTGCCAGCAGTTTGGCCGCCGCAGCCAGGGGGCAAGCTTTCTTT.